This entry lists 14 T cell receptor beta chains sequenced from one sample in a study of cytomegalovirus exposure and HLA in healthy donors. PCR involved 60 Vbeta and 13 Jbeta primers. Profiling relied on immunoSEQ multiplex PCR, and the TCRdb table lists in-frame clones only, not all of them. Of under 150,000 clones in the sample, about three quarters were seen once. What was sequenced was PBMCs. The receptors here all came from a woman aged 40-49 years in good health and CMV-seronegative.

The chain has TRBV19 and TRBJ2-5; 13 nucleotides line up with TRBD2. Germline trimming cut 4 bases from V and 5 bases from J; bases unmatched to any gene: 1. The CDR3 runs to 14 residues. Looked up from germline, CDR1 is LNHDA and CDR2 is SQIVND (reference sequence). CDR3 in DNA: TGTGCCAGTAGTACGACTAGCGGGGGGGAGACCCAGTACTTC. This sequence encodes CASSTTSGGETQYF.

The gene calls are TRBV7-9 and TRBJ2-1; no reliable D call. The ends were cut back, 1 base at V and 3 bases at J, with 10 bases in the middle. Germline lookup yields CDR1 SEHNR and CDR2 FQNEAQ (reference sequence). The CDR3 has 15 amino acids. The CDR3 sequence: CASSLVTGFYNEQFF. The CDR3 coding sequence is TGTGCCAGCAGCTTAGTGACTGGTTTCTACAATGAGCAGTTCTTC.

CDR3 coding DNA: TGTGCCAGCAGCGTCGGGTCTCATCAGCCCCAGCATTTT. Its translation: CASSVGSHQPQHF. The chain links TRBV27 to TRBJ1-5; D unresolved. CDR1 and CDR2 (germline): MNHEY, SMNVEV (reference sequence). The V end lost 6 bases, the J end lost 5 bases, and 11 bases lay between the germline ends. The CDR3 contains 13 residues.

This chain connects TRBV21-1 to TRBJ2-3; the DNA was not used to check the table's D call, TRBD2. TRBV21-1 is reported as a pseudogene. This CDR3 has 12 amino acids. Here the CDR3 DNA reads TGTGCCAGCAGCTCTTATCCGGATACGCAGTATTTT. It is translated as CASSSYPDTQYF.

The chain joins TRBV4-2 to TRBJ1-2, with 7 bases fitting TRBD1. Unmatched junction bases numbered 14, after V lost 5 bases and J lost 2 bases. This CDR3 has 17 amino acids. Germline V gene sequence: CDR1 LGHNA, CDR2 YNFKEQ. CDR3 region: CASSSPDEDRWNYGYTF. The CDR3 DNA reads TGTGCCAGCAGCTCCCCGGATGAGGACAGGTGGAACTATGGCTACACCTTC.

The rearrangement joins TRBV7-9 to TRBJ1-3; TRBD1 might be the D (5 bases). The CDR3 loop spans 14 amino acids. The V and J ends lost 5 bases and 4 bases respectively, with 12 bases between them. CDR1 SEHNR and CDR2 FQNEAQ come from the germline V gene (reference sequence). The CDR3 protein is CASSPGGLGNTIYF. The CDR3 nucleotides read TGTGCCAGCAGCCCGGGGGGTCTAGGAAACACCATATATTTT.

This clone occurred once. This sequence joins TRBV10-2 and TRBJ2-5, with 7 bases fitting TRBD1. The tail of the sequence fits TRBJ2-7 better, so the J call may be wrong. The germline CDR1 and CDR2 sequences are WSHSY and SAAADI. The CDR3 is made up of 15 amino acids. This CDR3 reads CASSELQGSYYEQYF. As DNA, the CDR3 is TGCGCCAGCAGTGAGCTACAGGGGTCCTACTACGAGCAGTACTTC.

The V gene is TRBV6-6, the J gene TRBJ1-1; TRBD1 is a possible D gene (6 bases). The germline CDR1 and CDR2 sequences are MNHNY and SVGAGI (reference sequence). The CDR3 runs to 12 residues. Deletions cut 4 bases from V and 7 bases from J, with 10 bases between. The CDR3 bases are TGTGCCAGCAGTTCTACAGGGCTTGAAGCTTTCTTT. It codes for CASSSTGLEAFF.

This clone was seen more than once but under ten times. The junction differs from germline at one of its ends, possibly a read error. The rearrangement links TRBV19 to TRBJ2-7; 7 nucleotides align to TRBD2. Germline assignment: CDR1 LNHDA and CDR2 SQIVND (reference sequence). CDR3 length: 13 amino acids. The CDR3, as DNA: TGTGCCAGTAGTACACGGGACTACCTCCAATGGCACTTC. Amino acids: CASSTRDYLQWHF.

This clone was picked up a small number of times. The chain has TRBV7-2 and TRBJ2-1; TRBD2 agrees at 12 bases. CDR1 is SGHTA and CDR2 is FQGNSA in the germline V gene. The CDR3 totals 15 residues. V shed 1 base and J 12 bases; nucleotides not matched to a gene: 7. The CDR3 nucleotides read TGTGCCAGCAGCTTAGGGGCTAGCGGGGGGGCCGGGCAGTTCTTC. Translating it yields CASSLGASGGAGQFF.

V and J are TRBV6-5 and TRBJ1-1; weak D call: TRBD1 (5 bases). Germline V gives CDR1 MNHEY, CDR2 SVGAGI. The CDR3 covers 15 residues. V shed 6 bases and J shed 3 bases, with 17 bases lying between them. The CDR3: CASRITFREDTEAFF. The CDR3 bases are TGTGCCAGCAGAATTACTTTCAGGGAGGACACTGAAGCTTTCTTT.

The rearrangement links TRBV10-3 to TRBJ1-3, with 10 bases matching TRBD1. Losses at the gene ends were 7 bases for V and 4 bases for J; bases not matched to a gene: 7. Looked up from germline, CDR1 is ENHRY and CDR2 is SYGVKD. The CDR3 consists of 15 residues. CDR3 coding DNA: TGTGCCATCACTCAGGGACAGGGGCGGGGAAACACCATATATTTT. This gives the protein CAITQGQGRGNTIYF.

Notes on this clone: The junction shows a germline mismatch at one end, possibly a read error. This sequence joins TRBV6-1 and TRBJ2-1; 7 bases agree with TRBD1. The CDR3 sequence is 16 residues long. Germline V gene sequence: CDR1 MNHNS, CDR2 SASEGT. For the CDR3, the DNA is TGTGCCAGCAGCGAAGTCGCTGGACAGGCTTACAATGAGCAGTTCTTC. Protein product: CASSEVAGQAYNEQFF.

As for this clone: In the same sample, other DNA sequences code for this CDR3. The rearrangement joins TRBV11-2 to TRBJ2-7; D might be TRBD1 (6 bases). This CDR3 spans 15 amino acids. The germline CDR1 and CDR2 sequences are SGHAT and FQNNGV. Trimming removed 1 base from V and 2 bases from J, with 12 bases in between. The DNA of the CDR3 is TGTGCCAGCAGCTTAGGGCAGGGGCCAGCCTACGAGCAGTACTTC. Translated: CASSLGQGPAYEQYF.